The entry below gives a single T cell receptor (beta chain) sequence along with its context. Libraries were prepared by immunoSEQ multiplex PCR; TCRdb keeps only in-frame clonotypes and omits some of them. The sample records approximately 22,000 clones, approximately 80% being singletons. This sample is part of a study of blood T cell repertoires in COVID-19. Study at large: The samples span acute and convalescent COVID-19 from the United States, Italy and Spain.

The CDR3 totals 14 residues. Germline values: CDR1 SGHTA, CDR2 FQGNSA. V shed 4 bases and J 4 bases; nucleotides not matched to a gene: 5. Material: peripheral blood. The sequence came from a man aged 80 or over with active or convalescent COVID-19. The chain joins TRBV7-2 to TRBJ1-1, with TRBD1 identical over 8 bases. In DNA form, the CDR3 reads TGTGCCAGCAGCTCAGGGGGCGTCGGCACTGAAGCTTTCTTT. Its translation is CASSSGGVGTEAFF.